These 32 T cell receptor beta chains were all obtained from the same sample, sequenced in a study of cytomegalovirus exposure and HLA in healthy donors. PCR used 60 Vbeta primers and 13 Jbeta primers. Data came from immunoSEQ multiplex PCR; TCRdb stores just in-frame clones and leaves some out. Among some 130,000 clones listed, around four fifths were seen once. The specimen was PBMCs. Receptor source: a woman between 45 and 60 years old in good health and CMV-seropositive.

The rearrangement links TRBV13 to TRBJ2-3; 15 bases are shared with TRBD2. This CDR3 has 17 amino acids. J gave up 6 bases and V 5 bases, and 9 bases lay outside the gene matches. The germline gives CDR1 PRHDT, CDR2 FYEKMQ (reference sequence). This chain's CDR3 is CASSRWTSGGAVDTQYF. In DNA form, the CDR3 reads TGTGCCAGCAGCCGTTGGACTAGCGGGGGGGCGGTGGATACGCAGTATTTT.

The rearrangement links TRBV9 to TRBJ1-1; D is possibly TRBD1 (6 bases). Trimming left V 6 bases short and J 2 bases short, with 14 bases between. This CDR3 is built from 14 residues. Germline V CDR1 and CDR2: SGDLS, YYNGEE. The CDR3 DNA follows: TGTGCCAGCACAAAAGCGGGGGCCAACACTGAAGCTTTCTTT. This encodes CASTKAGANTEAFF.

The rearrangement links TRBV28 to TRBJ1-2; D ambiguous. Germline lookup yields CDR1 MDHEN and CDR2 SYDVKM. The germline V and J ends were trimmed by 10 bases and 5 bases, with 8 bases remaining between them. There are 10 residues in the CDR3. The CDR3 region is CATVGYGYTF. The CDR3 DNA is TGTGCCACGGTCGGTTATGGCTACACCTTC.

The rearrangement uses TRBV27 and TRBJ2-3; 7 bases agree with TRBD2. This CDR3 has 17 residues. Germline CDR1 MNHEY, CDR2 SMNVEV (reference sequence). Trimming took 11 bases from V and 1 from J; bases not matched to a gene: 18. CDR3 nucleotide sequence: TGTGCCTCGAGAACGGGGGGACCACCTGGAGGCACAGATACGCAGTATTTT. This translates into CASRTGGPPGGTDTQYF.

The chain recombines TRBV14 with TRBJ1-1, with TRBD1 matching over 7 bases. After removal of 4 bases from V and 1 base from J, the junction contained 12 bases not matched to a gene. Germline CDR1 is SGHDN and CDR2 is FVKESK. The CDR3 length is 17 residues. CDR3 protein: CASSPRQGAGANTEAFF. Here the CDR3 DNA reads TGTGCCAGCAGCCCCCGACAGGGAGCAGGGGCGAACACTGAAGCTTTCTTT.

The chain carries TRBV5-1 and TRBJ2-7; unclear D gene. The CDR3 contains 15 residues. Looked up from germline, CDR1 is SGHRS and CDR2 is YFSETQ. Trimming removed 3 bases from V and 5 bases from J, with 18 bases in between. The CDR3: CASSYGGDTYNEQYF. CDR3 bases: TGCGCCAGCAGCTACGGTGGCGACACCTACAACGAGCAGTACTTC.

The rearrangement links TRBV7-3 to TRBJ2-1; possible D gene TRBD2, 6 bases. Germline CDR1 is SGHTA and CDR2 is FQGTGA. V shed 2 bases and J shed 3 bases, with 11 bases lying between them. This CDR3 is 15 amino acids long. CDR3 residues: CASSLAGMGYNEQFF. The DNA of the CDR3 is TGTGCCAGCAGCTTAGCGGGAATGGGCTACAATGAGCAGTTCTTC.

For this clone: The sample contains more than one DNA sequence encoding this CDR3. The chain carries TRBV11-2 and TRBJ2-7; TRBD2 might be the D (5 bases). CDR3 length: 11 amino acids. Trimming shortened V by 9 bases and J by 4 bases, and 10 bases separated the two germline ends. Germline CDR1 is SGHAT and CDR2 is FQNNGV. For the CDR3, the DNA is TGTGCCAGTTCGGGGTCTTACGAGCAGTACTTC. This encodes CASSGSYEQYF.

This chain connects TRBV10-2 to TRBJ2-7, with 13 bases identical to TRBD2. From germline, CDR1 is WSHSY and CDR2 SAAADI. With V trimmed by 6 bases and J by 1 base, 3 bases remained unmatched. The CDR3 covers 15 residues. CDR3 amino acids: CASRVLAGGSYEQYF. The CDR3 DNA reads TGCGCCAGCAGGGTACTAGCGGGGGGGTCCTACGAGCAGTACTTC.

The chain uses TRBV28 and TRBJ2-3, with a weak D call TRBD2 (7 bases). V lost 1 base and J lost 4, with 15 bases in between. The CDR3 loop spans 16 amino acids. CDR1 MDHEN and CDR2 SYDVKM come from the germline V gene. CDR3 residues: CASSLFDGGGPDTQYF. Written as DNA, the CDR3 is TGTGCCAGCAGTTTATTTGATGGGGGGGGCCCAGATACGCAGTATTTT. The full variable domain, completed using reference TRBV28 and TRBJ2-3, is DVKVTQSSRYLVKRTGEKVFLECVQDMDHENMFWYRQDPGLGLRLIYFSYDVKMKEKGDIPEGYSVSREKKERFSLILESASTNQTSMYLCASSLFDGGGPDTQYFGPGTRLTVL.

In this sample, this clone turned up a few times. V gene TRBV7-9 combines with J gene TRBJ2-3, with unresolved D. Per germline, CDR1 SEHNR and CDR2 FQNEAQ (reference sequence). Trimming stripped 5 bases from V and 5 bases from J, with 11 bases between. CDR3 length: 13 amino acids. CDR3 DNA sequence: TGTGCCAGCAGCCTAGACTTAAGAGATACGCAGTATTTT. Translation gives CASSLDLRDTQYF.

A few counts support this clone. The chain links TRBV6-1 to TRBJ1-3; 7 bases are shared with TRBD1. The germline gives CDR1 MNHNS, CDR2 SASEGT. This CDR3 has 15 residues. V lost 8 bases, J lost 3 bases, and 10 bases stayed unmatched. This chain's CDR3 is CASCLRQGYGNTIYF. CDR3 sequence (DNA): TGTGCCAGCTGCCTGCGACAGGGCTATGGAAACACCATATATTTT.

The rearrangement uses TRBV19 and TRBJ2-2; D is unresolved. This CDR3 spans 15 amino acids. The ends were cut back, 2 bases at V and 3 bases at J, with 10 bases in the middle. The germline V gene encodes CDR1 LNHDA and CDR2 SQIVND (reference sequence). CDR3 DNA sequence: TGTGCCAGTAGTATACCTTCGACTCACACCGGGGAGCTGTTTTTT. Translated: CASSIPSTHTGELFF.

The chain carries TRBV5-6 and TRBJ2-1, with 7 bases fitting TRBD2. The CDR3 is 15 residues long. From germline, CDR1 is SGHDT and CDR2 YYEEEE. With V trimmed by 1 base and J by 8 bases, 9 bases remained unmatched. The CDR3 protein is CASSLYPRGRDEQFF. The CDR3 DNA reads as TGTGCCAGCAGCTTGTACCCGCGGGGGAGAGATGAGCAGTTCTTC.

This sequence joins TRBV4-2 and TRBJ2-5; 12 bases line up with TRBD1. This CDR3 has 19 residues. Germline V gene sequence: CDR1 LGHNA, CDR2 YNFKEQ. V dropped 1 base and J dropped 3; count of bases not matched to a gene: 12. The CDR3 protein is CASSQVAGQGAASKETQYF. The CDR3 region has the DNA TGTGCCAGCAGCCAAGTAGCGGGACAGGGGGCTGCGTCCAAAGAGACCCAGTACTTC.

The chain links TRBV28 to TRBJ2-7; 7 positions agree with TRBD2. Per the germline V gene, CDR1 is MDHEN and CDR2 is SYDVKM. After removal of 1 base from V and 6 bases from J, the junction contained 6 bases not matched to a gene. The CDR3 sequence is 14 residues long. The CDR3 region is CASSLSGTICEQYF. CDR3 bases: TGTGCCAGCAGTTTATCCGGGACTATATGCGAGCAGTACTTC.

V gene TRBV9 combines with J gene TRBJ1-2; tentative D call: TRBD1 (5 bases). This CDR3 has 15 residues. The V end lost 0 bases, the J end lost 7 bases, and 16 bases lay between the germline ends. Germline CDR1 and CDR2: SGDLS and YYNGEE. The CDR3 loop reads CASSVVAGNFRGYTF. For the CDR3, the DNA is TGTGCCAGCAGCGTAGTGGCAGGGAACTTCCGTGGCTACACCTTC.

CDR3 in DNA: TGTGCCAGCAGCCTCGGACAGGGGATTTATGGCTACACCTTC. It encodes CASSLGQGIYGYTF. This chain links TRBV5-5 with TRBJ1-2; 9 bases are shared with TRBD1. The CDR3 is made up of 14 amino acids. V lost 4 bases, J lost 5 bases, and 6 bases stayed unmatched. Germline CDR1 is SGHKS and CDR2 is YYEKEE (reference sequence).

The genes are TRBV7-9 and TRBJ1-4; a weak D match, TRBD1 (5 bases). The CDR3 is 16 residues long. Trimming stripped 1 base from V and 0 bases from J, with 9 bases between. Germline V gene sequence: CDR1 SEHNR, CDR2 FQNEAQ (reference sequence). The CDR3 is CASSLGQLSTNEKLFF. The CDR3 bases are TGTGCCAGCAGCTTAGGACAGCTTTCAACTAATGAAAAACTGTTTTTT.

V is TRBV5-6 and J is TRBJ1-2; TRBD1 aligns across 11 bases. Germline values: CDR1 SGHDT, CDR2 YYEEEE. With 3 bases clipped from V and 6 bases from J, the junction kept 7 bases outside the gene matches. The CDR3 length is 15 residues. CDR3 residues: CASSYRDRGVHGYTF. CDR3 nucleotides: TGTGCCAGCAGCTACAGGGACAGGGGGGTCCATGGCTACACCTTC.

V is TRBV5-1 and J is TRBJ2-2, with TRBD2 identical over 7 bases. The germline gives CDR1 SGHRS, CDR2 YFSETQ. Unmatched junction bases numbered 3, after V lost 5 bases and J lost 2 bases. This CDR3 contains 14 residues. The DNA for the CDR3 is TGCGCCAGCAGAGCTAGCGGTAACACCGGGGAGCTGTTTTTT. It translates to CASRASGNTGELFF.

The chain recombines TRBV11-2 with TRBJ2-1; 13 bases fit TRBD2. Per the germline V gene, CDR1 is SGHAT and CDR2 is FQNNGV. The CDR3 consists of 15 residues. V was clipped by 5 bases and J by 8 bases; unmatched bases: 6. The CDR3 sequence: CASSPGLAGAHEQFF. CDR3 in DNA: TGTGCCAGCAGCCCCGGACTAGCGGGAGCCCATGAGCAGTTCTTC.

The chain uses TRBV7-3 and TRBJ2-3, with D tentatively TRBD1 (5 bases). Germline V gene lookup returns CDR1 SGHTA and CDR2 FQGTGA. With 2 bases removed from V and 2 bases from J, the gap between germline ends came to 14 bases. The CDR3 totals 16 residues. The CDR3 sequence is CASSLATLGATDTQYF. The CDR3 DNA is TGTGCCAGCAGCTTAGCGACCCTAGGGGCCACAGATACGCAGTATTTT.

CDR3 region: CASSSYRGTNRPGANVLTF. CDR3 bases: TGTGCCAGCAGTTCTTATAGGGGGACCAACAGGCCTGGGGCCAACGTCCTGACTTTC. The chain employs TRBV28 and TRBJ2-6, with TRBD1 as a possible D gene (6 bases). V gave up 4 bases and J gave up 2 bases, with 21 bases separating them. Germline loops: CDR1 MDHEN, CDR2 SYDVKM. This CDR3 region has 19 residues.

This chain links TRBV2 with TRBJ2-2; no firm D call. Trimming took 0 bases from V and 0 from J, leaving 5 bases between them. This CDR3 is 15 amino acids long. Germline lookup yields CDR1 SNHLY and CDR2 FYNNEI. The CDR3 DNA is TGTGCCAGCAGTGAAGCGTCTACGAACACCGGGGAGCTGTTTTTT. Protein product: CASSEASTNTGELFF.

The V and J genes are TRBV7-9 and TRBJ1-3; D is unclear. The germline gives CDR1 SEHNR, CDR2 FQNEAQ (reference sequence). V shed 3 bases and J shed 4 bases, with 7 bases lying between them. CDR3 size: 13 residues. This chain's CDR3 is CASSFLTGNTIYF. The CDR3 region has the DNA TGTGCCAGCAGCTTCCTGACAGGAAACACCATATATTTT. Full variable domain (remainder filled in from reference TRBV7-9 and TRBJ1-3): DTGVSQNPRHKITKRGQNVTFRCDPISEHNRLYWYRQTLGQGPEFLTYFQNEAQLEKSRLLSDRFSAERPKGSFSTLEIQRTEQGDSAMYLCASSFLTGNTIYFGEGSWLTVV.

The rearrangement links TRBV5-1 to TRBJ2-5, with D possibly TRBD1 on 5 matching bases. Per the germline V gene, CDR1 is SGHRS and CDR2 is YFSETQ. There are 15 residues in the CDR3. With 0 bases removed from V and 4 bases from J, the gap between germline ends came to 13 bases. CDR3 sequence (DNA): TGCGCCAGCAGCTTGGGCGGCGCAGGGTCAGAGACCCAGTACTTC. Translation: CASSLGGAGSETQYF.

In DNA form, the CDR3 reads TGTGCCAGCAGTGAAAGTAGTTCCCATATACAAGGGGATCAGGACATTCAGTACTTC. Translated, it gives CASSESSSHIQGDQDIQYF. The genes are TRBV2 and TRBJ2-4; D is perhaps TRBD1 (5 bases). Trimming cost V 2 bases and J 8 bases, with 28 bases left between them. The CDR3 totals 19 residues. Germline lookup yields CDR1 SNHLY and CDR2 FYNNEI.

This clone was observed a handful of times. The chain joins TRBV7-2 to TRBJ2-1; 8 bases match TRBD2. V lost 1 base, J lost 12 bases, and 17 bases stayed unmatched. The V gene's germline CDR1 is SGHTA and CDR2 FQGNSA. This CDR3 contains 17 residues. The chain's CDR3 is CASSLGFPGLGGSGQFF. In nucleotides, the CDR3 is TGTGCCAGCAGCTTAGGGTTTCCGGGACTAGGGGGGTCTGGGCAGTTCTTC.

This clone was seen only once. The chain carries TRBV5-1 and TRBJ2-7, with TRBD1 matching over 9 bases. The CDR3 is 14 residues long. V shed 4 bases, J shed 5 bases, and the junction held 7 bases outside the gene matches. Germline CDR1 SGHRS, CDR2 YFSETQ. CDR3 residues: CASSKDRGEHEQYF. CDR3 coding DNA: TGCGCCAGCAGCAAGGACAGGGGAGAGCACGAGCAGTACTTC.

This sequence joins TRBV7-9 and TRBJ2-7; no reliable D call. CDR1 and CDR2 (germline): SEHNR, FQNEAQ (reference sequence). CDR3 length: 15 amino acids. Trimming left V 5 bases short and J 1 base short, with 15 bases between. DNA of the CDR3: TGTGCCAGCAGCCCCTCTAACGCCGGTTCCTACGAGCAGTACTTC. Translation gives CASSPSNAGSYEQYF.

The chain has TRBV7-2 and TRBJ2-3; D not certain. The V end was cut by 1 base, the J end by 4 bases, with 12 bases between. The germline CDR1 and CDR2 sequences are SGHTA and FQGNSA. The CDR3 is 15 amino acids. This CDR3 reads CASSLEGAASDTQYF. DNA for the CDR3: TGTGCCAGCAGCTTAGAAGGTGCAGCGTCAGATACGCAGTATTTT.